Included here is one T cell receptor (beta chain) sequence, with context. There is no known antigen for this receptor. Per-nucleotide qualities are absent, and no much larger clonotype sits a single base away. Libraries were constructed by the immunoSEQ multiplex PCR assay. From the authors' description of their analysis: To diagnose cytomegalovirus status from the catalog of TCR beta chain sequences, a statistical classification framework was built. Here the immuneACCESS table is served through TCRdb, limited to in-frame sequences with V and J called. Missing clones are a known gap in these copies; in checked studies unresolved V genes cover under half, and the rest lacks a known reason. That table supplies the V and J calls and clone size; D and trimming were determined from the DNA. In all, the sample holds tens of thousands of clones, and 88% of those were seen once. The ten largest account for approximately 6.4% of the sample.

Separate from the approximately 700-subject first cohort, the validation cohort of 90 to 150 subjects was the group to which the donors belonged. V is clipped by 6 bases and J by 1 base, and the sequence between their germline boundaries is 12 bases long. According to the germline V gene, CDR1 reads KGHSH and CDR2 reads LQKENI. From its cysteine to its phenylalanine, the CDR3 spans 14 amino acids. Just CDR3 DNA is preserved here, 42 bases in frame from base 1. The data stem from a study of cytomegalovirus exposure and HLA in healthy donors (dated by TCRdb to 2015 to 2018). In the study overall: A later analysis indicated that the roughly 130 validation repertoires were generated on the platform also employed for the approximately 670 repertoires of the first cohort. The aim of the study was to test whether cataloging public T cell receptors could identify signatures of past pathogen exposure. In addition to the first cohort of 650 to 800 subjects, a separate validation cohort of approximately 120 different subjects was used. To predict cytomegalovirus infection status, the study combined high-throughput TCR immunosequencing, statistical association of individual TCRs with disease status, and machine learning.

Findings and caveats that apply to the study as a whole: Most TCR sequences were seen in very few donors, while some public TCRs were found in many individuals. In both the original and validation cohorts, the classifier was reported to diagnose cytomegalovirus status with high specificity and sensitivity. The study gave a list of about 160 TCR beta chains associated with cytomegalovirus. A later analysis found that TCRs clustered in the first cohort also tended to co-occur in the 120 validation repertoires, with more than 90% of cluster scores above 0. The validation cohort had no HLA typing available for a later analysis, so co-occurrence within that cohort was assessed over all 110 or so repertoires. The authors suggested that the approach could potentially be generalized to other disease states and immunological phenotypes. A few of the identified cytomegalovirus-associated TCR beta chains were confirmed in vitro to be specific for cytomegalovirus antigens.

This sequence was found in a woman in her twenties or thirties in good health and CMV-seronegative. Sequencing was performed on PBMCs. The V and J genes are TRBV18 and TRBJ1-1, with the D gene not clear enough to name. DNA sequence: TGTGCCAGCTCGCCCGGCGGAGGGAACACTGAAGCTTTCTTT. It translates as CASSPGGGNTEAFF.